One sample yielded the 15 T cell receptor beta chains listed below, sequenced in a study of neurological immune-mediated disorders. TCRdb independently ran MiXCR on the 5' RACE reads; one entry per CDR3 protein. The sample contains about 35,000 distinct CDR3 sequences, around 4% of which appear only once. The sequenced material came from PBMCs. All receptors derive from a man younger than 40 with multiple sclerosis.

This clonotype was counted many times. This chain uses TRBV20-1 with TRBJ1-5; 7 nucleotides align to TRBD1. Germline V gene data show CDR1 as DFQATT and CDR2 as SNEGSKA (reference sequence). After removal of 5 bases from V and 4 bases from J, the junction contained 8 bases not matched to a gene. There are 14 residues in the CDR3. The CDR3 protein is CSAADGTVNQPQHF. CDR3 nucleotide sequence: TGCAGTGCTGCTGACGGGACAGTGAATCAGCCCCAGCATTTT.

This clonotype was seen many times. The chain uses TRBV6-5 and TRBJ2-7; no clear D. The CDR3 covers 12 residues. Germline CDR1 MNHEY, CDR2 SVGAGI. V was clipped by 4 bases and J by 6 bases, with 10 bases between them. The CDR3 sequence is CASSSLFGEQYF. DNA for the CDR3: TGTGCCAGCAGTTCTCTTTTCGGCGAGCAGTACTTC.

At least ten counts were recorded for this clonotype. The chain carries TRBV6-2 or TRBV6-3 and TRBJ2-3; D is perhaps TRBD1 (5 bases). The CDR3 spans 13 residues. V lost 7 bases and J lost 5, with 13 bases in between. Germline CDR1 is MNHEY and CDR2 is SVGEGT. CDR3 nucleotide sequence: TGTGCCAGCACTGAAGGGGCTGTAGATACGCAGTATTTT. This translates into CASTEGAVDTQYF.

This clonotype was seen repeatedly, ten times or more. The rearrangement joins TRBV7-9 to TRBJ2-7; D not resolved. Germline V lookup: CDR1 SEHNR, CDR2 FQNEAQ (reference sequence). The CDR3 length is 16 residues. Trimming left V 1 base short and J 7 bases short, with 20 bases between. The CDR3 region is CASSLEGSWMMREQYF. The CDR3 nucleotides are TGTGCCAGCAGCTTAGAAGGTTCGTGGATGATGAGGGAGCAGTACTTC.

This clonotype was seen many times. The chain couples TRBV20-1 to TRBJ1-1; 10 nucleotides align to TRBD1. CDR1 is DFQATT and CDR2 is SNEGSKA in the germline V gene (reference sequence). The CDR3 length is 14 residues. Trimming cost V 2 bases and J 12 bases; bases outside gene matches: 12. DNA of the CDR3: TGCAGTGCTAGATTTACGGGGACAGGGGAAGGAACTTTCTTT. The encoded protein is CSARFTGTGEGTFF.

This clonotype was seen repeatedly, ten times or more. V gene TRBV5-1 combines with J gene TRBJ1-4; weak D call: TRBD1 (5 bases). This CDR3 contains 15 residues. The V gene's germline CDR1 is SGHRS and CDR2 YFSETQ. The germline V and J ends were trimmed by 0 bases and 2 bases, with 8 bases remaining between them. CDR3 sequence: CASSLGDRTNEKLFF. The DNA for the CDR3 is TGCGCCAGCAGCTTGGGGGACCGGACTAATGAAAAACTGTTTTTT. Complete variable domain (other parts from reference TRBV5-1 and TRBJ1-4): KAGVTQTPRYLIKTRGQQVTLSCSPISGHRSVSWYQQTPGQGLQFLFEYFSETQRNKGNFPGRFSGRQFSNSRSEMNVSTLELGDSALYLCASSLGDRTNEKLFFGSGTQLSVL.

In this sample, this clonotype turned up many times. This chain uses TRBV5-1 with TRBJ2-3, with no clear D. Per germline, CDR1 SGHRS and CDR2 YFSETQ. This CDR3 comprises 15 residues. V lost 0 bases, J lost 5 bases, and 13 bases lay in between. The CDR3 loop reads CASSLDRPTGDTQYF. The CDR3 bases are TGCGCCAGCAGCTTGGATCGGCCTACGGGAGATACGCAGTATTTT.

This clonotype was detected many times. The CDR3 DNA sequence: TGCGCCAGCAGCTTGTATTCAGGGGAAGAGACCCAGTACTTC. Protein sequence: CASSLYSGEETQYF. V is TRBV5-1 and J is TRBJ2-5; D might be TRBD1 (6 bases). CDR1 and CDR2 from the germline V gene are SGHRS and YFSETQ. The CDR3 spans 14 residues. Trimming stripped 1 base from V and 3 bases from J, with 10 bases between.

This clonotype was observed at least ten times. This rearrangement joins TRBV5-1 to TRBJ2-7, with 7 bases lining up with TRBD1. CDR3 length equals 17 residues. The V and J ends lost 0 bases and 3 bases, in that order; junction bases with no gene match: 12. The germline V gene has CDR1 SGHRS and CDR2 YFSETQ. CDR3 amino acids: CASSLGAGGRILYEQYF. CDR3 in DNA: TGCGCCAGCAGCTTGGGGGCAGGGGGACGTATCCTCTACGAGCAGTACTTC.

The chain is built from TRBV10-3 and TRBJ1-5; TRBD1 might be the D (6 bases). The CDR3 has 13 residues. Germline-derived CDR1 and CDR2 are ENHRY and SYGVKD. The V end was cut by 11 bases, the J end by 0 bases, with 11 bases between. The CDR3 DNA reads TGTGCCGGGGGGGCGGATAGCAATCAGCCCCAGCATTTT. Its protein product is CAGGADSNQPQHF.

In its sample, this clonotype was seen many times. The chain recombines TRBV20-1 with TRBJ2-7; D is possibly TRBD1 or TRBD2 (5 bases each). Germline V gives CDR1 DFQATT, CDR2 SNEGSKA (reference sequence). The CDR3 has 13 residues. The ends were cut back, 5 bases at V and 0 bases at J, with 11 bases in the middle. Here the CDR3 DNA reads TGCAGTGCTGGGGGTTCCCGCTCCTACGAGCAGTACTTC. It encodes CSAGGSRSYEQYF.

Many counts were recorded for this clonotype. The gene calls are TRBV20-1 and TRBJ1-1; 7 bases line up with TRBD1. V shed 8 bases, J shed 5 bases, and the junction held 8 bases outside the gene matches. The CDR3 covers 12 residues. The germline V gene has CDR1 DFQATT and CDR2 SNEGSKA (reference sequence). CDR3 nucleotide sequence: TGCAGTCCGAACCAACAGGGGACTGAAGCTTTCTTT. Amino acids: CSPNQQGTEAFF.

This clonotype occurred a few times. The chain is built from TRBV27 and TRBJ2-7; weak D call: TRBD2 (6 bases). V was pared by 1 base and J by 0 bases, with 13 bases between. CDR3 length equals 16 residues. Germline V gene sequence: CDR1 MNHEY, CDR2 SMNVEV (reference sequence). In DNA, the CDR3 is TGTGCCAGCAGTTTATATTGGACGGGGGACTCCTACGAGCAGTACTTC. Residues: CASSLYWTGDSYEQYF.

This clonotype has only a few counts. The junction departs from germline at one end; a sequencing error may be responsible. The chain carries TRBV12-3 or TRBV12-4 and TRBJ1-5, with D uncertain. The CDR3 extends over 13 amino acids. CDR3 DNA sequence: TGTGCCAGCAGTTTTGGGGAGGATCAGCCCCAGAATTTT. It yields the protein CASSFGEDQPQNF.

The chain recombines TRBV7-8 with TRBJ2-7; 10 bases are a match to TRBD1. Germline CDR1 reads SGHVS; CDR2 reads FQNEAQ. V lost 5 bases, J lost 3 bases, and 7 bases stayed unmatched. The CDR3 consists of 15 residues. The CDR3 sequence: CASSPGTGDFYEQYF. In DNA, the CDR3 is TGTGCCAGCAGCCCCGGGACAGGGGACTTCTACGAGCAGTACTTC.